This TCR beta chain is drawn from a study of T cells in Graves' hyperthyroidism and ophthalmopathy. In germline, CDR1 is LGHDT, CDR2 YNNKEL (reference sequence). This CDR3 comprises 16 residues. V was pared by 0 bases and J by 6 bases, with 4 bases of the junction left unmatched. Amplification of TCR beta CDR3 regions used RNA as the template. Initially, a first-round RT-PCR of the TCR CDR3 employed the HTBI primer set. MiXCR was run by TCRdb on the multiplex PCR reads, yielding one entry per CDR3 protein. The table records around 570,000 distinct CDR3 sequences, 15% to 20% of them present only once. This clonotype was seen ten or more times.

The receptor comes from a man in his forties with Graves' ophthalmopathy. The chain links TRBV3-1 to TRBJ2-7; TRBD2 matches at 14 bases. Material: blood. CDR3 protein: CASSQERLAGGREQYF. In nucleotides, the CDR3 is TGTGCCAGCAGCCAAGAAAGACTAGCGGGGGGGCGCGAGCAGTACTTC.